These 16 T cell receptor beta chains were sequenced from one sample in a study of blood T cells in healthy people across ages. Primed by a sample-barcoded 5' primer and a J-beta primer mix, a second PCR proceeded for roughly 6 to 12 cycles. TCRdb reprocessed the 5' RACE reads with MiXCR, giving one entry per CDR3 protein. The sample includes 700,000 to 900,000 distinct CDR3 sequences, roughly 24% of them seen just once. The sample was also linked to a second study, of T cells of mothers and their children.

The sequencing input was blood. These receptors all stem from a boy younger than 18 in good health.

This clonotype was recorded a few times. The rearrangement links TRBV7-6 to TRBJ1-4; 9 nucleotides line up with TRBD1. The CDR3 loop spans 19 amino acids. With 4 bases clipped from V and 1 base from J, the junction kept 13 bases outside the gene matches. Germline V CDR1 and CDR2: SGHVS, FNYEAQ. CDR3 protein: CASSSEGTGWLVTNEKLFF. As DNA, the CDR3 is TGTGCCAGCAGCTCGGAAGGGACAGGGTGGCTAGTAACTAATGAAAAACTGTTTTTT.

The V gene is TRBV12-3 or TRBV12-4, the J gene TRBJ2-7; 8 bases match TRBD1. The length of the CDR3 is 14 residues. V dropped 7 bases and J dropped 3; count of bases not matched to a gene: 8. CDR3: CASTAGQAHYEQYF. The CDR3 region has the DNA TGTGCCAGCACGGCGGGACAGGCCCACTACGAGCAGTACTTC.

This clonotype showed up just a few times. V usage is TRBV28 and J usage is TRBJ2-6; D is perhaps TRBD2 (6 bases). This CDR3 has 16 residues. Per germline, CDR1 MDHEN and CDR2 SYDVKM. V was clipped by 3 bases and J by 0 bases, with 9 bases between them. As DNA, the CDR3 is TGTGCCAGCAGTTTGGGACTCCACTCTGGGGCCAACGTCCTGACTTTC. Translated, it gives CASSLGLHSGANVLTF.

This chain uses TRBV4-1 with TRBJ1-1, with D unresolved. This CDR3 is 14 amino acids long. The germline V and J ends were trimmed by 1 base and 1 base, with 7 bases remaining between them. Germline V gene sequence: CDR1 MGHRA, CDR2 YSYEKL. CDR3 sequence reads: CASSQVIPNTEAFF. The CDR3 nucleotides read TGCGCCAGCAGCCAAGTGATCCCGAACACTGAAGCTTTCTTT.

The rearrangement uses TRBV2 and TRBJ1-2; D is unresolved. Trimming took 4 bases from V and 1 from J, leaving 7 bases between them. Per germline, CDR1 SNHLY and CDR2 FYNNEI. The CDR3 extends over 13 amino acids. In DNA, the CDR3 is TGTGCCAGCAGTGGGACCTTTAACTATGGCTACACCTTC. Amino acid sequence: CASSGTFNYGYTF.

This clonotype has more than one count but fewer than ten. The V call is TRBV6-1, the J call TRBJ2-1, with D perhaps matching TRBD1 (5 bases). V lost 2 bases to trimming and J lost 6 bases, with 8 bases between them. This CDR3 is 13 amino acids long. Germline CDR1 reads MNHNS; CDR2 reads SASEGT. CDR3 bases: TGTGCCAGCAGTGAATATGGGGCCAATGAGCAGTTCTTC. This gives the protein CASSEYGANEQFF.

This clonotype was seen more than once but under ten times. CDR3 in DNA: TGTGCCAGCAGTTCCACAGGGGGCTACCCCTACGAGCAGTACTTC. Its protein product is CASSSTGGYPYEQYF. This chain uses TRBV12-3 or TRBV12-4 with TRBJ2-7; 9 bases map to TRBD1. This CDR3 has 15 amino acids. V shed 4 bases and J 2 bases; nucleotides not matched to a gene: 6.

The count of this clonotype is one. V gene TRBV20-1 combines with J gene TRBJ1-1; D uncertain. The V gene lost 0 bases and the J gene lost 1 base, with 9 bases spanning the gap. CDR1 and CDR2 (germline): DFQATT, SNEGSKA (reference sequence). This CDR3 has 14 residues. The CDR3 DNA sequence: TGCAGTGCTAGAGATTTACGGACGAACACTGAAGCTTTCTTT. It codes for CSARDLRTNTEAFF.

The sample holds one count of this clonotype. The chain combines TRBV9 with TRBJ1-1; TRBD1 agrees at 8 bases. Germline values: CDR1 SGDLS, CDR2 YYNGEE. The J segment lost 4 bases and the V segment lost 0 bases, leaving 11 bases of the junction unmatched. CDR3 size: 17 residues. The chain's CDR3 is CASSVASGGYRSTEAFF. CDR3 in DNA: TGTGCCAGCAGCGTAGCTTCAGGGGGCTACAGGAGCACTGAAGCTTTCTTT.

In nucleotides, the CDR3 is TGCAGTGCTAGGGCAGGGGGTCAAAACATTCAGTACTTC. As protein: CSARAGGQNIQYF. The chain joins TRBV20-1 to TRBJ2-4; the match to TRBD1 covers 7 bases. V was pared by 3 bases and J by 5 bases, with 4 bases of the junction left unmatched. The length of the CDR3 is 13 residues. Looked up from germline, CDR1 is DFQATT and CDR2 is SNEGSKA (reference sequence).

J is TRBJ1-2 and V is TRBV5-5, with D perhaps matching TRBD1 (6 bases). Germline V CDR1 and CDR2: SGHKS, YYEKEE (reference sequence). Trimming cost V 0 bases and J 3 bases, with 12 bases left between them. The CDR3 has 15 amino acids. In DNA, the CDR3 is TGTGCCAGCAGCTTGGGGGGGGGCGGCGACTATGGCTACACCTTC. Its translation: CASSLGGGGDYGYTF.

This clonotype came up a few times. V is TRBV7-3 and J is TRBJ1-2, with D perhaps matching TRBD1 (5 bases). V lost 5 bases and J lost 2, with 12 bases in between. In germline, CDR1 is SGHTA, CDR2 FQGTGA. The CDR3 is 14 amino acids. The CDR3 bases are TGTGCCAGCAGCCCGGGGGACGGCAACTATGGCTACACCTTC. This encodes CASSPGDGNYGYTF.

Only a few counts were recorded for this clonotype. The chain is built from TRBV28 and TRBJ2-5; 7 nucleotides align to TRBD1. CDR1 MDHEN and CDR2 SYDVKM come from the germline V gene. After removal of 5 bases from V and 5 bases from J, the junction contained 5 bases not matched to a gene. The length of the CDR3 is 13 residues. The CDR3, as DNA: TGTGCCAGCAGTAGAAACAGGGGCGAGACCCAGTACTTC. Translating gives CASSRNRGETQYF.

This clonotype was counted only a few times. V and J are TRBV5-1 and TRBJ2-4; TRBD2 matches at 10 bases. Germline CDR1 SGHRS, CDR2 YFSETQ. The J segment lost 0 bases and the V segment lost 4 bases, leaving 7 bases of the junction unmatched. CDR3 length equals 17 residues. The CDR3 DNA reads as TGCGCCAGCAGCCCGCTAGCGGGGGAACTAGCCAAAAACATTCAGTACTTC. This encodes CASSPLAGELAKNIQYF.

CDR3 residues: CATSLIQGNTEAFF. The CDR3 DNA reads TGTGCCACCAGCCTGATACAGGGTAACACTGAAGCTTTCTTT. V gene TRBV15 combines with J gene TRBJ1-1; possible D gene TRBD1, 6 bases. V was pared by 5 bases and J by 2 bases, with 12 bases between. This CDR3 is 14 amino acids long. CDR1 LNHNV and CDR2 YYDKDF come from the germline V gene (reference sequence).

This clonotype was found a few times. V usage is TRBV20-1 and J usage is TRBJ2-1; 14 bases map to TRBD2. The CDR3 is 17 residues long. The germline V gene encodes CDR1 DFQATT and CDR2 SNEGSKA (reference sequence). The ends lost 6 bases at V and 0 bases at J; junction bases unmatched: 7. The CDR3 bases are TGCAGTGCCTGGACTAGCGGGGGGAAAAGCTCCTACAATGAGCAGTTCTTC. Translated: CSAWTSGGKSSYNEQFF.